The rows below give T cell receptor beta chains drawn from one sample of a study of T-cell reconstitution after alpha-beta-depleted transplantation in children. One entry per CDR3 protein results from TCRdb running MiXCR on the PCR reads. Of roughly 240,000 distinct CDR3 sequences in the sample, roughly 7.7% were seen once. The sample in question was PBMCs, mostly from graft donor cells, obtained 180 days after TCRalphabeta/CD19-depleted stem cell transplant. These receptors were obtained from a male patient aged 10 to 17 who had a stem cell transplant for acute lymphoblastic leukemia, so the T cells may come from the graft donor. CDR3s include the opening cysteine and the closing phenylalanine or tryptophan.

v_gene	CDR3aa
TRBV5-1	CASTWGQGSETQYF
TRBV7-9	CASSLIRSGLSYEQYF
TRBV20-1	CSASGGRANQPQHF
TRBV24-1	CATSDFAGGVADTQYF
TRBV4-1	CASSQDGGDTEAFF
TRBV7-6	CASSYPGLAGGITDTQYF
TRBV6-1	CASTRTAVGETQYF
TRBV28	CASSSLPPGVIGGYTF
TRBV25-1	CASRGRSSYEQYF
TRBV27	CASSLDSNSGNTIYF
TRBV7-9	CASSLGRTDRDTEAFF
TRBV11-2	CASSLPSGGETQYF
TRBV9	CASSVGGTEDEQYF
TRBV12-3/TRBV12-4	CASSSGKGYTF
TRBV6-5	CASSYSPHRGEAFF
TRBV9	CASSLDGYNEQFF
TRBV7-2	CASSLDRDSGYTF
TRBV11-2	CASSPGGAGNEQFF
TRBV21-1	CASSRDRSPGEPQHF
TRBV14	CASSQSSGTSGETQYF
TRBV12-3/TRBV12-4	CASSLWAGERFMLNSPLHF
TRBV7-9	CASSSAGEQFF
TRBV5-1	CASSLNGAGLNEQFF
TRBV4-2	CASSQDLGRQGLAGGPAGELFF
TRBV7-2	CASSFDPGTEAFF
TRBV5-6	CASSTGNTQYF
TRBV12-3/TRBV12-4	CASSSYRPSGANVLTF
TRBV15	CATSRDRRNRASGNTIYF
TRBV7-3	CASSLTPGQSSGANVLTF
TRBV10-3	CAISPGIHLYEQYF
TRBV5-1	CASSLVQGSNTEAFF
TRBV28	CASSSAGDEQYF
TRBV5-5	CASSPSDTQYF
TRBV7-9	CASSLEGGEEQFF
TRBV25-1	CASSAGLDEQYF
TRBV29-1	CSVQPGGPNNNYEQYF
TRBV29-1	CSVVGLARGEQFF
TRBV27	CASSKRGGGNSPLHF
TRBV15	CATSRPLNTEAFF
TRBV12-3/TRBV12-4	CASSLGDRDIYEQYF
TRBV28	CASSLKGVTEAFF
TRBV5-1	CASGPTGGYEQYF
TRBV5-6	CASSPHPGGVDQYF
TRBV29-1	CSVLQGPSSGNTIYF
TRBV5-1	CASSLAGGLGNEKLFF
TRBV4-2	CASSQEEGGRWAEQYF
TRBV6-5	CASSYAGRAEAFF
TRBV28	CATNRAADTQYF
TRBV12-3/TRBV12-4	CASSVIAGEPQGTQYF